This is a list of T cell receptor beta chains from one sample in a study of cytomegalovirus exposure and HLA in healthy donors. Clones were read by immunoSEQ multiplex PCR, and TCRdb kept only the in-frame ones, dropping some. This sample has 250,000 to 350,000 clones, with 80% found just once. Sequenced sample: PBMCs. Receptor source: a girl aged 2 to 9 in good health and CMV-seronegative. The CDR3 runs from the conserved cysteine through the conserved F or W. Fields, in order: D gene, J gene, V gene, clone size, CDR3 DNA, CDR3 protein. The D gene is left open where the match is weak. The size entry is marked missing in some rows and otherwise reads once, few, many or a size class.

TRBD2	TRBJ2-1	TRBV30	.	TGTGCCTGGAGTGCCGGGACTAGCGGGTACAATGAGCAGTTCTTC	CAWSAGTSGYNEQFF
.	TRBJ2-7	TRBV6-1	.	TGTGCCAGCAGGGGGAGCCTCAGGCTCTACGAGCAGTACTTC	CASRGSLRLYEQYF
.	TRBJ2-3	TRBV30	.	TGTGCCTGGAGTGGGTTGAGCGCGGGAGATACGCAGTATTTT	CAWSGLSAGDTQYF
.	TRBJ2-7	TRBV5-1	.	TGCGCCAGCAGCTTGGCGAGCTCCTACGAGCAGTACTTC	CASSLASSYEQYF
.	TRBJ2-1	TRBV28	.	TGTGCCAGCAGTCGTGGGCAAACCTACAATGAGCAGTTCTTC	CASSRGQTYNEQFF
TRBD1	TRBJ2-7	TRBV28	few	TGTGCCAGCAGTCCGACGGGACAGGGTCCCTACGAGCAGTACTTC	CASSPTGQGPYEQYF
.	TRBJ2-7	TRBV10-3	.	TGTGCCATCAGTGCGGGCAGGGGAATAGCGACGCCCTACGAGCAGTACTTC	CAISAGRGIATPYEQYF
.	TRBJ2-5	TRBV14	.	TGTGCCAGCAGCCGGACCGGGAGACCTTCTAAGGGTAGCGGAGGGACCCAGTACTTC	CASSRTGRPSKGSGGTQYF
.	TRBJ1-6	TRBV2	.	TGTGCCAGCGGTACAGCCCTAAATTCACCCCTCCACTTT	CASGTALNSPLHF
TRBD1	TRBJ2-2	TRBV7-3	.	TGTGCCAGCAGCGGACAGGGCCCCACCGGGGAGCTGTTTTTT	CASSGQGPTGELFF
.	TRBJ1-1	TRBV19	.	TGTGCCAGTAGTATAGTGGGGGCTTATCGGAACACTGAAGCTTTCTTT	CASSIVGAYRNTEAFF
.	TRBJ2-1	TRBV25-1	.	TGTGCCAGCTCTAGGACTGGAAGCTCCTACAATGAGCAGTTCTTC	CASSRTGSSYNEQFF
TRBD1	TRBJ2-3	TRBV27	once	TGTGCCACCTCTCTAGGGGGCCGGGATACGCAGTATTTT	CATSLGGRDTQYF
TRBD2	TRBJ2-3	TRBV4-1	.	TGCGCCAGCAGTCGACTAGCGGGGGGGATCTGGGGCACAGATACGCAGTATTTT	CASSRLAGGIWGTDTQYF
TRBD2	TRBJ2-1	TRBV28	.	TGTGCCAGCGCGACTAGCGGGAGCTCCCACAATGAGCAGTTCTTC	CASATSGSSHNEQFF
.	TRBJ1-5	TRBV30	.	TGTGCCTGGACTAAAACGGCGGATCAGCCCCAGCATTTT	CAWTKTADQPQHF
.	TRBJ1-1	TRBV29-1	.	TGCAGCGTTGAGGGGGCAAAGCTCATTAACACTGAAGCTTTCTTT	CSVEGAKLINTEAFF
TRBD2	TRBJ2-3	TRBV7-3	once	TGTGCCAGCAGCTTACGACTAGCGGGGCCTAGCACAGATACGCAGTATTTT	CASSLRLAGPSTDTQYF
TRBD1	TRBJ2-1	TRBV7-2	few	TGTGCCAGCAGGCCGGGACAGGGGGCTCTCGAGCAGTTCTTC	CASRPGQGALEQFF
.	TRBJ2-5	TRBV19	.	TGTGCCAGTAGTATTGATCGGCAAGAGACCCAGTACTTC	CASSIDRQETQYF
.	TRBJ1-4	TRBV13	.	TGTGCCAGCAGCTTGGGCGCCGAAGGGGCAGCCTCCGAAAAACTGTTTTTT	CASSLGAEGAASEKLFF
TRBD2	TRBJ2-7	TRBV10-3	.	TGTGCCACCATGGTTTGGGAGCGGGAGACCTACGAGCAGTACTTC	CATMVWERETYEQYF
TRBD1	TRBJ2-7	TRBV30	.	TGTGCCTGGACGCCAGGGACAGGGAACTACGAGCAGTACTTC	CAWTPGTGNYEQYF
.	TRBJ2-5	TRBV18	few	TGTGCCAGCTCACAGTTACGGCGGGAGACCCAGTACTTC	CASSQLRRETQYF
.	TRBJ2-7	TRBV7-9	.	TGTGCCAGCAGCTCCTGGGCTCGTCGTGACGAGCAGTACTTC	CASSSWARRDEQYF
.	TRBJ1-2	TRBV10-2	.	TGCGCCAGCAGTGAGACAGGCAACTATGGCTACACCTTC	CASSETGNYGYTF
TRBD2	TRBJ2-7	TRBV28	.	TGTGCCAGCAGTTTACATGGGCCGGGAGGGCCTTACGAGCAGTACTTC	CASSLHGPGGPYEQYF
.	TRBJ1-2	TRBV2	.	TGTGCCAGCCCGGAGACAGGAGACTTAGTCAACTATGGCTACACCTTC	CASPETGDLVNYGYTF
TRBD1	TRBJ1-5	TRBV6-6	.	TGTGCCAGCAGTGACTGGCCCCGGGACAGGGGTCAGCCCCAGCATTTT	CASSDWPRDRGQPQHF
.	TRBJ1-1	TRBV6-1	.	TGTGCCAGCACGCGGGCCTTGAACACTGAAGCTTTCTTT	CASTRALNTEAFF
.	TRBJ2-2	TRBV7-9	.	TGTGCCAGCAGCTTAGTTAGTTGGACCGGGGAGCTGTTTTTT	CASSLVSWTGELFF
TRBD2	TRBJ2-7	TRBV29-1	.	TGCAGCGGAATAGCGGGGAGGACCTACGAGCAGTACTTC	CSGIAGRTYEQYF
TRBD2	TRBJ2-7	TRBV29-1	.	TGCAGCGTACTAGCGGGGGGCCCCTACGAGCAGTACTTC	CSVLAGGPYEQYF
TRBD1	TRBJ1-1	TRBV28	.	TGTGCCAGCAGTTCGGGACAGTTGAACACTGAAGCTTTCTTT	CASSSGQLNTEAFF
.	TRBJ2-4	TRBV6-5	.	TGTGCCAGCAGTTACTCAGGGGGAAACATTCAGTACTTC	CASSYSGGNIQYF
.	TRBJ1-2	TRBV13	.	TGTGCCAGCAGCTTCCGGGGGGCTCCTCCGGAAGGCTACACCTTC	CASSFRGAPPEGYTF
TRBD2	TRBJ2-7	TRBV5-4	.	TGTGCCAGCAGCTTGGCCAACCTAGCGGGGACCGGTGAGCAGTACTTC	CASSLANLAGTGEQYF
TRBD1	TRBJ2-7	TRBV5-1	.	TGCGCCAGCAGCGGCGGACAGGGCTACGAGCAGTACTTC	CASSGGQGYEQYF
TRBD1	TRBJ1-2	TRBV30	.	TGTGCCTGGACAGGGGGCGCGCAAGGCTACACCTTC	CAWTGGAQGYTF
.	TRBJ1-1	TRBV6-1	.	TGTGCCAGCAGTGGGTATGCGGACACTGAAGCTTTCTTT	CASSGYADTEAFF
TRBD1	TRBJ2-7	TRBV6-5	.	TGTGCCAGCAGTTACTCGGCAGGGGGCGGATACGAGCAGTACTTC	CASSYSAGGGYEQYF
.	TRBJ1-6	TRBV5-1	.	TGCGCCAGCAGCTTGGATGTTAGCAATTCACCCCTCCACTTT	CASSLDVSNSPLHF
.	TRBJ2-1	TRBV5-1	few	TGCGCCAGCGGGAGGATTGGGACAGATTCCTACAATGAGCAGTTCTTC	CASGRIGTDSYNEQFF
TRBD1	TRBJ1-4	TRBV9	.	TGTGCCAGCAGCGTAGTAGAGCAGGGGGCTACTAATGAAAAACTGTTTTTT	CASSVVEQGATNEKLFF
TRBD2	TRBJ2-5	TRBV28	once	TGTGCCAGCAGTTTCCCGGGACTAGCGGGACCCCAAGAGACCCAGTACTTC	CASSFPGLAGPQETQYF
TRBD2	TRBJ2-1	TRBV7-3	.	TGTGCCAGCAGCTCACATCCGGGACTAGCGGGGTTTAATGAGCAGTTCTTC	CASSSHPGLAGFNEQFF
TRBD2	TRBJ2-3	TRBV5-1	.	TGCGCCAGCAGGGAGAGCGGGAACACAGATACGCAGTATTTT	CASRESGNTDTQYF
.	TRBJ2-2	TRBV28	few	TGTGCCAGCAGTTCCGACTGGAGGGAGCTGTTTTTT	CASSSDWRELFF
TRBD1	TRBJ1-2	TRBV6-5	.	TGTGCCAGCAGGGGGGGACAGGTTGGGGGCTACACCTTC	CASRGGQVGGYTF
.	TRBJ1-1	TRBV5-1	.	TGCGCCAGCAGGGAAACAGTGAACACTGAAGCTTTCTTT	CASRETVNTEAFF